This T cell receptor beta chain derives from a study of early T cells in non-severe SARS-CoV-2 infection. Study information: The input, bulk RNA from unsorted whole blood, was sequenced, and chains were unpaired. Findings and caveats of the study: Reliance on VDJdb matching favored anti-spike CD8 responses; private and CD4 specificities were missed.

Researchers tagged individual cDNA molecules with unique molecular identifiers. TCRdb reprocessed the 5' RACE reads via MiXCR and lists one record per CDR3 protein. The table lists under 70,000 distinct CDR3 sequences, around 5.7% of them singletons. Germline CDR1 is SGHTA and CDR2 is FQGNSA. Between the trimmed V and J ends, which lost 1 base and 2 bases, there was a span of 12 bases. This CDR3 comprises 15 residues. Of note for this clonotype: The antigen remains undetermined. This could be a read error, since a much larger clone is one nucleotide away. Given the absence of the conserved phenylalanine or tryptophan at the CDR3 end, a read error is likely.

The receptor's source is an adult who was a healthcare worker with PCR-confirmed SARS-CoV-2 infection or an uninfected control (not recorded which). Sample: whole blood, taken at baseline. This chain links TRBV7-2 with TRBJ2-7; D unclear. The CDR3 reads CASSLVTGLAYEQYL. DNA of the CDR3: TGTGCCAGCAGCTTAGTTACCGGGCTGGCCTACGAGCAGTACCTC.